Detailed here is one TCR beta chain. Its target is not known. The data were obtained in a study of siplizumab effects on memory and regulatory T cells. General study findings and limits: Greater diversity than memory cells seemed evident in naive T cells, which also appeared to be major alloresponse contributors. Many proliferating CD4+ or CD8+ clones remained unclassified. Roughly 80-96% of them could not be assigned either a naive or a memory phenotype.

Per individual sample, approximately 100,000 TCR templates were assayed. Using immunoSEQ multiplex PCR, the repertoire was profiled, and TCRdb retains in-frame clones only, with some absent. There are some 100,000 clones in the sample; about 91% occur only once, and approximately 0.71% lies in the top ten. Sequences were obtained from Tregs sorted from blood. The receptor was isolated from a human donor in good health.

The CDR3 region has the DNA TGTGCCACCAGCAGAGATGTATCTCGGAGCGGACCGTACTTC. Encoded protein: CATSRDVSRSGPYF. This sequence joins TRBV15 and TRBJ2-5, with D possibly TRBD2 on 5 matching bases. The CDR3 has 14 amino acids. The germline V gene has CDR1 LNHNV and CDR2 YYDKDF (reference sequence). V was cut by 0 bases and J by 13 bases, with 18 bases left in between. Variable domain in full (rest from reference TRBV15 and TRBJ2-5): DAMVIQNPRYQVTQFGKPVTLSCSQTLNHNVMYWYQQKSSQAPKLLFHYYDKDFNNEADTPDNFQSRRPNTSFCFLDIRSPGLGDTAMYLCATSRDVSRSGPYFGPGTRLLVL.